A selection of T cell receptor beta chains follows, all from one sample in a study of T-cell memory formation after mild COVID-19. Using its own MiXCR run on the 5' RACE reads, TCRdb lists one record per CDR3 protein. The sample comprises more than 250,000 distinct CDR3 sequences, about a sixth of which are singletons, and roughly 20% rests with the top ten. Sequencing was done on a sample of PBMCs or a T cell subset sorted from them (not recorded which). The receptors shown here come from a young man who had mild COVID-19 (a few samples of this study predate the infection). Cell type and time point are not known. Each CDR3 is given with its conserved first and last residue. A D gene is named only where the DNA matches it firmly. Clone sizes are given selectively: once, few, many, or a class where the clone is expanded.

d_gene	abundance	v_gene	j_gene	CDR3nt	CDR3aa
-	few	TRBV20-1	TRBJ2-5	TGCAGTGCTACAGTATGGCCCGGTGGGGAGACCCAGTACTTC	CSATVWPGGETQYF
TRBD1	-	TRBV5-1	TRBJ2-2	TGCGCCAGCAGCGTCAGGGGGTCGACCGGGGAGCTGTTTTTT	CASSVRGSTGELFF
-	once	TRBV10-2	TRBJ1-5	TGCGCCAGCAGTGAGGGCAGGTTCCAGCCCCAGCATTTT	CASSEGRFQPQHF
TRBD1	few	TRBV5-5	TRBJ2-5	TGTGCCAGCAGCATAGGACAGGGGGCGAGGGAGACCCAGTACTTC	CASSIGQGARETQYF
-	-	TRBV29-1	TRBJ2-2	TGCAGCGTGACAACAACGAACACCGGGGAGCTGTTTTTT	CSVTTTNTGELFF
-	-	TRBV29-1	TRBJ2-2	TGCAGCGTTGGGACAGCCAACACCGGGGAGCTGTTTTTT	CSVGTANTGELFF
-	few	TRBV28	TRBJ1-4	TGTGCCAGCAGTTTAGGCTCCACTTTTTTT	CASSLGSTFF
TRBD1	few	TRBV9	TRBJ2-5	TGTGCCAGCAGCGCCCCCCGGACAGGGGTTGCCCAAGAGACCCAGTACTTC	CASSAPRTGVAQETQYF
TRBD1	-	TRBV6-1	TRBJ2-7	TGTGCCAGCAGTGAATATGGACAGGGGGTGGACGAGCAGTACTTC	CASSEYGQGVDEQYF
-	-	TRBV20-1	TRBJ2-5	TGCAGTGCTAGAGGACTGTACCAAGAGACCCAGTACTTC	CSARGLYQETQYF
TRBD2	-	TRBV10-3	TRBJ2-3	TGTGCCATCAGTCCCCCGGGGGGGAGTGGAAATACGCAGTATTTT	CAISPPGGSGNTQYF
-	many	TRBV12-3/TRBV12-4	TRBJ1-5	TGTGCCAGCAGTTATGGGATTCAGCCCCAGCATTTT	CASSYGIQPQHF
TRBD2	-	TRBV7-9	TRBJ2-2	TGTGCCAGCAGCTTAACGGGACTAGCGGGGGAGGAGCTGTTTTTT	CASSLTGLAGEELFF
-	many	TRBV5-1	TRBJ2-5	TGCGCCAGCAGTGCCGAGACCCAGTACTTC	CASSAETQYF
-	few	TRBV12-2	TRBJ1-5	TGTGCAAGTCGCCTCGTATCAGGGGGAATGGATCAGCCCCAGCATTTT	CASRLVSGGMDQPQHF
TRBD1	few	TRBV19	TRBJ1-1	TGTGCCAGTATTCAGGGGACAGCGAACACTGAAGCTTTCTTT	CASIQGTANTEAFF
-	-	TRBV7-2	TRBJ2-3	TGTGCCAGCAGCTCGAGGGACACCGCAGATACGCAGTATTTT	CASSSRDTADTQYF
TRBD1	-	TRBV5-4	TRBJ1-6	TGTGCCAGCAGCTTAGGGGGCGCCGGGAGTTCACCCCTCCACTTT	CASSLGGAGSSPLHF
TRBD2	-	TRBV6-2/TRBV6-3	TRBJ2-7	TGTGCCAGCACCCACCCCGGGGGGGACTACGAGCAGTACTTC	CASTHPGGDYEQYF
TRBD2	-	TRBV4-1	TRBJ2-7	TGCGCCAGCAGCCAACAGACTAGCGGGGGCTACGAGCAGTACTTC	CASSQQTSGGYEQYF
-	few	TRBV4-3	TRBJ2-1	TGCGCCAGCAGCCCTCAACATAGCTCCTACAATGAGCAGTTCTTC	CASSPQHSSYNEQFF
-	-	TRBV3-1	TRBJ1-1	TGTGCCAGCAGCCAAGCAGGCATCGCTGAAGCTTTCTTT	CASSQAGIAEAFF
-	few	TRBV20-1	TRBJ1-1	TGCAGTGCTAGAGATCTCCGGGGAGCTTTCTTT	CSARDLRGAFF
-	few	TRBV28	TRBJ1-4	TGTGCCAGCAGTTTTTACGGGGGGCAGGAAAAACTGTTTTTT	CASSFYGGQEKLFF
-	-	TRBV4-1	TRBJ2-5	TGCGCCAGCAGCCAAGAAGAGGAGACCCAGTACTTC	CASSQEEETQYF
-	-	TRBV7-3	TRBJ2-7	TGTGCCAGCAGCTTAACCTCTTACTCCGAGCAGTACTTC	CASSLTSYSEQYF
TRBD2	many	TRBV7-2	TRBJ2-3	TGTGCCAGCAGCTTATCCGCGGGGGGGCGGGATACGCAGTATTTT	CASSLSAGGRDTQYF
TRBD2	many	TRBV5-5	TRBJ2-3	TGTGCCAGCAGCCCATTGGGACTAGTCTCATCCGATACGCAGTATTTT	CASSPLGLVSSDTQYF
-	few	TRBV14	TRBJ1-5	TGTGCCAGCAGCCAACAGAGTAATCAGCCCCAGCATTTT	CASSQQSNQPQHF
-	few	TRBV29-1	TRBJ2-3	TGCAGCGCCCTTGGACTATTAACTGATACGCAGTATTTT	CSALGLLTDTQYF
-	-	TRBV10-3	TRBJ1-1	TGTGCCATCAGTGGGAGGCTTGGCACCCTGAACACTGAAGCTTTCTTT	CAISGRLGTLNTEAFF
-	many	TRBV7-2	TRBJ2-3	TGTGCCAGCAGCTTAGTAGTGTTCGGCACAGATACGCAGTATTTT	CASSLVVFGTDTQYF
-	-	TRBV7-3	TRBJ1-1	TGTGCCAGCAGCTTCCACCCGAACACTGAAGCTTTCTTT	CASSFHPNTEAFF
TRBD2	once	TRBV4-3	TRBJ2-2	TGCGCCAGCAGCCCGGGAGGGGGGATATTGGGGACCGGGGAGCTGTTTTTT	CASSPGGGILGTGELFF
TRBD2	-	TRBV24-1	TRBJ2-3	TGTGCCACCAGTGGAGCCGCGCGGGGGATCGACACAGATACGCAGTATTTT	CATSGAARGIDTDTQYF
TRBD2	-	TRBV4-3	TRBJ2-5	TGCGCCAGCAGCCAAGGGACTAGCCCCCAAGAGACCCAGTACTTC	CASSQGTSPQETQYF
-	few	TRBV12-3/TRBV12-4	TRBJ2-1	TGTGCCAGCAGACGCAGGGATGAGCAGTTCTTC	CASRRRDEQFF
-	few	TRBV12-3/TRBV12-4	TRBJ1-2	TGTGCCAGCAGTTCAATCCGGGGGTTGGGCCGCGGCTACACCTTC	CASSSIRGLGRGYTF
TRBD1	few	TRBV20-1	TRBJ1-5	TGCAGTGCCCCGCTGTACAGGGGGAATAATCAGCCCCAGCATTTT	CSAPLYRGNNQPQHF
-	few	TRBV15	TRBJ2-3	TGTGCCACCAGCAGAGAATTTGGGGCAGATACGCAGTATTTT	CATSREFGADTQYF
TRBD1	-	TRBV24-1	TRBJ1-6	TGTGCCACCACCCAACAGGGGGAAAATTCACCCCTCCACTTT	CATTQQGENSPLHF
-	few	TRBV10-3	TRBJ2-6	TGTGCCATCAGTGAGGGGGTGGCTGGGGCCAACGTCCTGACTTTC	CAISEGVAGANVLTF
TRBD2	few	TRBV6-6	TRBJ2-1	TGTGCCAGCAGTTACTCGATCGAGCGGGGGGGCTACAATGAGCAGTTCTTC	CASSYSIERGGYNEQFF